A selection of T cell receptor beta chains follows, all from one sample in a study of low-dose radiotherapy and immunotherapy resistance in tumors. TCRdb processed the reads anew with MiXCR; each CDR3 protein has one entry. The sample lists under 40,000 distinct CDR3 sequences; around 47% were seen once. The specimen comprised PBMCs, sampled after low-dose radiotherapy plus immunotherapy. The receptors originated from a male donor with gallbladder cancer. Both conserved end residues are part of each CDR3. D genes are given only for firm matches. Not every row has a clone size; where given, it reads once, few, many or a size class.

clone_size j_call v_call d_call cdr3_aa cdr3_nt
- TRBJ2-1 TRBV29-1 TRBD2 CSGLLAGGLGEQFF TGCAGCGGACTACTAGCGGGAGGACTCGGTGAGCAGTTCTTC
- TRBJ2-1 TRBV28 - CASSSREGPSYNEQFF TGTGCCAGCAGTTCCCGAGAGGGCCCAAGCTACAATGAGCAGTTCTTC
once TRBJ2-7 TRBV11-2 TRBD1 CASSKTGTGVLYEQYF TGTGCCAGCAGCAAGACCGGGACAGGGGTCCTCTACGAGCAGTACTTC
many TRBJ2-5 TRBV5-1 TRBD1 CASSFSGQQETQYF TGCGCCAGCAGCTTCTCGGGACAGCAAGAGACCCAGTACTTC
- TRBJ1-4 TRBV6-1 - CASSEGGGVPNEKLFF TGTGCCAGCAGTGAAGGTGGAGGAGTTCCGAATGAAAAACTGTTTTTT
- TRBJ2-1 TRBV9 TRBD2 CASSVDSGRAGEQFF TGTGCCAGCAGCGTAGATAGCGGGAGGGCCGGTGAGCAGTTCTTC
once TRBJ1-2 TRBV6-2/TRBV6-3 TRBD1 CASSEEAGGSGYTF TGTGCCAGCAGTGAGGAGGCAGGGGGCTCTGGCTACACCTTC
many TRBJ2-3 TRBV7-8 - CASSFYGGSTDTQYF TGTGCCAGCAGCTTCTACGGCGGGAGCACAGATACGCAGTATTTT
many TRBJ2-3 TRBV7-8 - CASSPVGGAGDTQYF TGTGCCAGCAGCCCCGTTGGGGGGGCGGGGGATACGCAGTATTTT
many TRBJ2-3 TRBV9 TRBD2 CASSPLAGGPPDTQYF TGTGCCAGCAGCCCCCTAGCGGGGGGGCCACCAGATACGCAGTATTTT
few TRBJ1-2 TRBV7-8 - CASSLRRDGYTF TGTGCCAGCAGCTTAAGGAGGGATGGCTACACCTTC
medium-sized TRBJ1-2 TRBV6-4 - CASSDIPGDTYGYTF TGTGCCAGCAGTGACATCCCCGGGGACACCTATGGCTACACCTTC
many TRBJ1-1 TRBV2 - CASSWGPSVNTEAFF TGTGCCAGCAGTTGGGGACCTTCCGTGAACACTGAAGCTTTCTTT
- TRBJ1-1 TRBV7-9 - CASSLSSTVPEAFF TGTGCCAGCAGCTTAAGTAGTACAGTGCCCGAAGCTTTCTTT
many TRBJ1-1 TRBV19 - CASSIAVQNTEAFF TGTGCCAGTAGTATTGCAGTGCAGAACACTGAAGCTTTCTTT
- TRBJ2-1 TRBV3-1 - CASSQVSGAEQFF TGTGCCAGCAGCCAAGTGAGTGGCGCGGAGCAGTTCTTC
- TRBJ2-3 TRBV4-1 TRBD2 CASSPLTGTSGSLNTQYF TGCGCCAGCAGCCCCCTGACCGGGACTAGCGGGTCCCTGAATACGCAGTATTTT
medium-sized TRBJ2-3 TRBV12-3/TRBV12-4 - CASSGSTDTQYF TGTGCCAGCAGCGGGAGCACAGATACGCAGTATTTT
many TRBJ1-1 TRBV29-1 TRBD1 CSGGQGLSTEAFF TGCAGCGGTGGACAGGGTTTATCCACTGAAGCTTTCTTT
medium-sized TRBJ2-1 TRBV4-1 TRBD1 CASSRTYNRGTRDF TGCGCCAGCAGCCGAACCTATAACAGGGGAACTCGGGACTTC
few TRBJ2-7 TRBV6-1 - CASMGQGGYSYEQYF TGTGCCAGCATGGGACAAGGGGGATACTCCTACGAGCAGTACTTC
- TRBJ2-7 TRBV5-4 - CASSLLDNLSEQYF TGTGCCAGCAGCTTGCTGGATAACTTGAGCGAGCAGTACTTC
many TRBJ2-3 TRBV2 - CASSVVGATDTQYF TGTGCCAGCAGTGTGGTAGGGGCGACAGATACGCAGTATTTT
- TRBJ1-4 TRBV28 TRBD1 CASSSGTGPEKLFF TGTGCCAGCAGTTCCGGGACAGGACCTGAAAAACTGTTTTTT
medium-sized TRBJ1-2 TRBV12-3/TRBV12-4 - CASSPPSVGSHYGYTF TGTGCCAGCAGTCCCCCGTCGGTTGGCAGCCACTATGGCTACACCTTC
medium-sized TRBJ2-1 TRBV5-1 TRBD1 CASSANRQGLGNEQFF TGCGCCAGCAGCGCAAATCGACAGGGGTTAGGCAATGAGCAGTTCTTC
- TRBJ2-5 TRBV5-5 - CASSPSPGGQETQYF TGTGCCAGCAGCCCTTCGCCAGGGGGGCAAGAGACCCAGTACTTC
medium-sized TRBJ2-2 TRBV5-1 TRBD2 CASSSAGRGTGELFF TGCGCCAGCAGCTCCGCAGGGAGGGGCACCGGGGAGCTGTTTTTT
many TRBJ1-2 TRBV5-1 TRBD1 CASGRTGDNYGYTF TGCGCCAGCGGCAGGACAGGAGATAACTATGGCTACACCTTC
few TRBJ2-2 TRBV12-3/TRBV12-4 - CASSPPGLIIGGELFF TGTGCCAGCAGTCCACCGGGACTGATAATAGGCGGGGAGCTGTTTTTT
many TRBJ2-1 TRBV30 - CAWSVAVGQFF TGTGCCTGGAGTGTAGCGGTGGGGCAGTTCTTC
- TRBJ2-3 TRBV19 TRBD1 CASSQAGTGRSTDTQYF TGTGCCAGTAGTCAAGCCGGGACAGGTCGTAGCACAGATACGCAGTATTTT
- TRBJ2-1 TRBV5-4 TRBD2 CASQPPTSGGQMLFF TGTGCCAGCCAACCACCGACTAGCGGGGGTCAGATGTTGTTCTTC
few TRBJ1-5 TRBV3-1 - CASSQDRRGRQPQHF TGTGCCAGCAGCCAAGATAGGCGGGGCAGGCAGCCCCAGCATTTT
- TRBJ2-3 TRBV5-1 - CASSLLNGGDTQYF TGCGCCAGCAGCTTGCTTAACGGAGGAGATACGCAGTATTTT
- TRBJ2-5 TRBV7-2 - CASSLATGPETQYF TGTGCCAGCAGCTTAGCCACTGGGCCTGAGACCCAGTACTTC
- TRBJ2-7 TRBV2 - CATPEQYF TGTGCCACTCCCGAGCAGTACTTC
- TRBJ2-5 TRBV10-3 TRBD1 CAISGGTVPETQYF TGTGCCATCAGTGGGGGGACAGTCCCAGAGACCCAGTACTTC
- TRBJ2-5 TRBV6-2/TRBV6-3 - CASSSQIGPDETQYF TGTGCCAGCAGCTCCCAAATAGGGCCGGACGAGACCCAGTACTTC
- TRBJ2-6 TRBV12-3/TRBV12-4 TRBD1 CASRASEPGQGNSGANVLTF TGTGCCAGCAGGGCATCTGAACCGGGACAGGGGAACTCTGGGGCCAACGTCCTGACTTTC
once TRBJ2-1 TRBV28 - CASSPGPRTYNEQFF TGTGCCAGCAGCCCGGGACCCAGAACCTACAATGAGCAGTTCTTC
few TRBJ2-3 TRBV11-2 - CASSLEGLTDTQYF TGTGCCAGCAGCTTAGAAGGTCTGACAGATACGCAGTATTTT
- TRBJ2-1 TRBV20-1 - CSADRDTYNEQFF TGCAGTGCGGACCGGGACACTTACAATGAGCAGTTCTTC
medium-sized TRBJ2-2 TRBV6-1 - CASSSTGTLNTGELFF TGTGCCAGCAGCAGCACCGGGACACTGAACACCGGGGAGCTGTTTTTT
- TRBJ2-1 TRBV27 - CASSTPHNEQFF TGTGCCAGCAGTACCCCTCACAATGAGCAGTTCTTC
- TRBJ2-6 TRBV19 TRBD1 CASSVNSGGAGANVLTF TGTGCCAGTAGTGTTAATTCAGGGGGCGCTGGGGCCAACGTCCTGACTTTC
- TRBJ1-1 TRBV5-1 TRBD1 CASGPGTGRNTEAFF TGCGCCAGCGGTCCTGGGACAGGTAGGAACACTGAAGCTTTCTTT